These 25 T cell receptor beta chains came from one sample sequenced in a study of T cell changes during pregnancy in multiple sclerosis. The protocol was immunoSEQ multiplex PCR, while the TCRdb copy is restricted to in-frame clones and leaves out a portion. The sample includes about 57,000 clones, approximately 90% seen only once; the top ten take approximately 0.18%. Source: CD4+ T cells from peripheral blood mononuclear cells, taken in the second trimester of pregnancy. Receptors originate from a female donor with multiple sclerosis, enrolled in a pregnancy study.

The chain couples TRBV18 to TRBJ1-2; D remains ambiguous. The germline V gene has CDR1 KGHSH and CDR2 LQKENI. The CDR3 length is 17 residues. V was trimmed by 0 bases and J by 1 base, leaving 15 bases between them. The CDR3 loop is CASSPPSTKPGNYGYTF. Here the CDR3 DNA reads TGTGCCAGCTCACCACCAAGTACAAAACCGGGTAACTATGGCTACACCTTC.

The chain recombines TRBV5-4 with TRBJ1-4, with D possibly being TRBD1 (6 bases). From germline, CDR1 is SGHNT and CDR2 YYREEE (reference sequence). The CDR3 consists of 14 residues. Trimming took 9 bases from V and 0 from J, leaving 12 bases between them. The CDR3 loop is CATHREPTNEKLFF. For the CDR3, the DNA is TGTGCCACCCACAGGGAACCAACTAATGAAAAACTGTTTTTT.

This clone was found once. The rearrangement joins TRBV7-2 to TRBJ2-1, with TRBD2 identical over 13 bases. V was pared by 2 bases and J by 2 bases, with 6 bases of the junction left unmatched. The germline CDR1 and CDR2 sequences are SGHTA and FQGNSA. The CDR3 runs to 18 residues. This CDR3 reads CASSLILGTSGTYNEQFF. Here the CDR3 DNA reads TGTGCCAGCAGCTTAATATTGGGGACTAGCGGGACCTACAATGAGCAGTTCTTC.

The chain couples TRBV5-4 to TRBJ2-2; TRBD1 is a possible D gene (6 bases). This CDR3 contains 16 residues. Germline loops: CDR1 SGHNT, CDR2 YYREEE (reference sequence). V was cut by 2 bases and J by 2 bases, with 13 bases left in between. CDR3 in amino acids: CASSFGTRDNTGELFF. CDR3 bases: TGTGCCAGCAGCTTCGGGACACGGGATAACACCGGGGAGCTGTTTTTT.

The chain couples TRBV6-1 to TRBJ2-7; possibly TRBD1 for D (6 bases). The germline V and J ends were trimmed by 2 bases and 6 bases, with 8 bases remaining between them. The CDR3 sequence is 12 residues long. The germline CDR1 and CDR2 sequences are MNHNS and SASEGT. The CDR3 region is CASSESRGEQYF. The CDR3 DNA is TGTGCCAGCAGTGAATCCAGGGGCGAGCAGTACTTC.

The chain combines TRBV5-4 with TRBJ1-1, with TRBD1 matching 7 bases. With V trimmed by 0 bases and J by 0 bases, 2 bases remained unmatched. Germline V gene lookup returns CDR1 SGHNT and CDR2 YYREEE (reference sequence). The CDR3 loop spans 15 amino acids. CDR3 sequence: CASSLVGQLNTEAFF. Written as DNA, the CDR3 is TGTGCCAGCAGCTTGGTGGGACAGCTGAACACTGAAGCTTTCTTT.

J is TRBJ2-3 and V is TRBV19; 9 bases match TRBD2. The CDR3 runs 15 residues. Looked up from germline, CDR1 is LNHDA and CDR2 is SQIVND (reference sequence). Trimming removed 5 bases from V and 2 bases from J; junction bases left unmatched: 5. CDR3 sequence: CASSWAGGDTDTQYF. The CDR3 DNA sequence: TGTGCCAGTAGTTGGGCGGGAGGGGACACAGATACGCAGTATTTT.

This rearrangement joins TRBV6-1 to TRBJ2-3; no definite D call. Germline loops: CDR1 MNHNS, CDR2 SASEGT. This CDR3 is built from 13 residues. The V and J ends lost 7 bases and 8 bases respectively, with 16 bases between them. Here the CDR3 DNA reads TGTGCCAGCAACGACCAGGCTCATGGTACGCAGTATTTT. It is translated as CASNDQAHGTQYF.

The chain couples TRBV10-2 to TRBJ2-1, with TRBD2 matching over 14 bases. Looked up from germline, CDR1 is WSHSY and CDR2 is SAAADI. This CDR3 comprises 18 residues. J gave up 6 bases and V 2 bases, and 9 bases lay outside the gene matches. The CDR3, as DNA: TGCGCCAGCAGTGAGCGCCGACTAGCGGGAGGGCGGGGCAATGAGCAGTTCTTC. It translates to CASSERRLAGGRGNEQFF.

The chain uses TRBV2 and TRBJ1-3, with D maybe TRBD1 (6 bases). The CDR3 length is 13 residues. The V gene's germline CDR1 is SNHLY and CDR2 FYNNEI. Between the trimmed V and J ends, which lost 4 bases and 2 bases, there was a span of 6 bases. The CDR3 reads CASSGTAGNTIYF. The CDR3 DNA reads TGTGCCAGCAGTGGGACAGCTGGAAACACCATATATTTT.

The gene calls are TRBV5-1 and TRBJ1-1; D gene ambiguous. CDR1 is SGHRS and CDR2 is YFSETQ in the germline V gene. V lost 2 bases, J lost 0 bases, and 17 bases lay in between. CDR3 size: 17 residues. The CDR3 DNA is TGCGCCAGCAGCTTTATGGCGGGCACCTTGATGAACACTGAAGCTTTCTTT. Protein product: CASSFMAGTLMNTEAFF.

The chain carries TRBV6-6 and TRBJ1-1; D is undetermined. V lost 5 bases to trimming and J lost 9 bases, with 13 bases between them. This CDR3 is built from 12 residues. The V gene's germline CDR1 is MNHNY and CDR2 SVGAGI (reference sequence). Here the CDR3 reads CASSPGGSQAFF. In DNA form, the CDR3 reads TGTGCCAGCAGTCCGGGAGGCAGCCAAGCTTTCTTT.

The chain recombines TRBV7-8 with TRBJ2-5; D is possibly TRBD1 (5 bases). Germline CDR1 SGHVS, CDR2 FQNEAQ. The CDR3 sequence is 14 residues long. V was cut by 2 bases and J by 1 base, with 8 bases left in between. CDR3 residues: CASSLQGTQETQYF. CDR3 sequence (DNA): TGTGCCAGCAGCTTACAGGGAACCCAAGAGACCCAGTACTTC.

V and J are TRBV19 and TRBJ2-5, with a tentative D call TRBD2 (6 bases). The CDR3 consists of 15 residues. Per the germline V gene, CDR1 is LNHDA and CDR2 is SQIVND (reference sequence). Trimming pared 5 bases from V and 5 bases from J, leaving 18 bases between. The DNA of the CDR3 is TGTGCCAGTAGTCCCGGACCGGGGAGCGGGGAGACCCAGTACTTC. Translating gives CASSPGPGSGETQYF.

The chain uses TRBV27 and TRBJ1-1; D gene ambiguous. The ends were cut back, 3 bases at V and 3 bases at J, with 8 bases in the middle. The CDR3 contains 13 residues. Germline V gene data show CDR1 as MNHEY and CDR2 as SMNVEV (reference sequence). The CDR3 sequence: CASSLRGDTEAFF. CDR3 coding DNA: TGTGCCAGCAGTTTGCGGGGAGACACTGAAGCTTTCTTT.

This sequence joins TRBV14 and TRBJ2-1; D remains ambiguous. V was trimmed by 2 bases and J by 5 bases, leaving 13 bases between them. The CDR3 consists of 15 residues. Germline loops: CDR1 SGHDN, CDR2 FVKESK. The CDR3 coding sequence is TGTGCCAGCAGCCAATTAGTACTTCACGACAATGAGCAGTTCTTC. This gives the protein CASSQLVLHDNEQFF.

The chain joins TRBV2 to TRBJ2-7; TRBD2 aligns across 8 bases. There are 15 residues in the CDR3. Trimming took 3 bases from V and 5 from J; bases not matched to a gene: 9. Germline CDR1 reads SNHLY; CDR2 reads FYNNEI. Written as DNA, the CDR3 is TGTGCCAGCAGTGAGTGGGGGACTAGAACTCACGAGCAGTACTTC. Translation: CASSEWGTRTHEQYF.

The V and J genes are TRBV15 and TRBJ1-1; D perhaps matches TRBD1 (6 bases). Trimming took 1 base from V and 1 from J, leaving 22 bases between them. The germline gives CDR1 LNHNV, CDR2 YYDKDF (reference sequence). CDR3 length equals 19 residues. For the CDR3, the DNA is TGTGCCACCAGCAGAGTCTTACTAACGATAGGACAGACGAACACTGAAGCTTTCTTT. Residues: CATSRVLLTIGQTNTEAFF.

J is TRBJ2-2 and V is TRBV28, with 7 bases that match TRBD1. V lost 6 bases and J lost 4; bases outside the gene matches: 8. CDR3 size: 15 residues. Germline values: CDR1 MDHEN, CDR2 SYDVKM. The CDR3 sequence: CASSLRTGFTGELFF. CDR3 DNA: TGTGCCAGCAGCTTGAGGACAGGCTTCACCGGGGAGCTGTTTTTT.

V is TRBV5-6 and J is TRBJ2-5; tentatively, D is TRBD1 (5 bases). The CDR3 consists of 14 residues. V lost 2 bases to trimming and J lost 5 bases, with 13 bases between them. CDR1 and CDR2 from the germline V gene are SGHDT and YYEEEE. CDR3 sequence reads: CASSFGQGRETQYF. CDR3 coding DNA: TGTGCCAGCAGCTTTGGGCAGGGAAGGGAGACCCAGTACTTC.

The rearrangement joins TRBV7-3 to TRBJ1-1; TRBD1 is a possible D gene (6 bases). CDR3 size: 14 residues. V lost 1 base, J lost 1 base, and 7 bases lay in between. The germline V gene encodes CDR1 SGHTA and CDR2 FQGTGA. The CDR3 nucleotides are TGTGCCAGCAGCTTAATAGGGGGGAACACTGAAGCTTTCTTT. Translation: CASSLIGGNTEAFF.

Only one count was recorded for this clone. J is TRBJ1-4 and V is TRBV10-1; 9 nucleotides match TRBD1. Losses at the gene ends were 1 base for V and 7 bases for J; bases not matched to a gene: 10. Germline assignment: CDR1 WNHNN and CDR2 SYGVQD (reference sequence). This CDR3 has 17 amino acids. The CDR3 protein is CASSECYPGQGIEKLFF. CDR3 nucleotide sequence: TGCGCCAGCAGTGAGTGCTACCCGGGACAGGGAATTGAAAAACTGTTTTTT.

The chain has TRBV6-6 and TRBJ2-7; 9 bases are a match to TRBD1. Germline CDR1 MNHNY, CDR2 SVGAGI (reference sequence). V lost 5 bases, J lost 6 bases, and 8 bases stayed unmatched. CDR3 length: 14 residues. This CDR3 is CASSPQGAASEQYF. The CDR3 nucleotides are TGTGCCAGCAGTCCACAGGGGGCTGCAAGCGAGCAGTACTTC.

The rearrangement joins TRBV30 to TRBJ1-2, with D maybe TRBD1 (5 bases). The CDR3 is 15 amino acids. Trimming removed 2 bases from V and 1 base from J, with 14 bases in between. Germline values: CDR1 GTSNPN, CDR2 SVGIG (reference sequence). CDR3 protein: CAWSKQDTINYGYTF. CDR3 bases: TGTGCCTGGAGTAAACAGGACACCATTAACTATGGCTACACCTTC.

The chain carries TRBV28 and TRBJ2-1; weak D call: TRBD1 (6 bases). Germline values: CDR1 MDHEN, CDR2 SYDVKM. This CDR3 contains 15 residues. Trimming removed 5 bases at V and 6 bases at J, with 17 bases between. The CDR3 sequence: CASSPQGPAPNEQFF. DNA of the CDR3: TGTGCCAGCAGTCCCCAGGGGCCTGCCCCCAATGAGCAGTTCTTC.